The 8 T cell receptor beta chains in this list originate from one sample, sequenced in a study of lymphopenia after photon versus proton radiotherapy. The table came from immunoSEQ multiplex PCR; TCRdb's copy has only in-frame clones and leaves some out. This table holds 150,000 to 200,000 clones, about 88% found once. The source was peripheral blood, collected from a patient treated with photon-based radiotherapy. Source of these receptors: a man aged 50 to 60 with gastric cancer.

The chain employs TRBV7-6 and TRBJ2-2, with 14 bases aligning to TRBD2. The CDR3 contains 18 residues. Germline CDR1 and CDR2: SGHVS and FNYEAQ. With 4 bases clipped from V and 0 bases from J, the junction kept 4 bases outside the gene matches. The DNA of the CDR3 is TGTGCCAGCAGCTCCAGACTAGCGGGAGGGCCGAACACCGGGGAGCTGTTTTTT. This sequence encodes CASSSRLAGGPNTGELFF.

This chain joins TRBV29-1 and TRBJ2-1, with D possibly being TRBD2 (6 bases). This CDR3 contains 16 residues. Germline CDR1 and CDR2: SQVTM and ANQGSEA. Deletions cut 0 bases from V and 2 bases from J, with 14 bases between. The CDR3 protein is CSVEDGRASAYNEQFF. The CDR3 coding sequence is TGCAGCGTTGAAGACGGGCGGGCTAGCGCCTACAATGAGCAGTTCTTC.

The chain couples TRBV28 to TRBJ1-2; maybe TRBD1 (5 bases). From germline, CDR1 is MDHEN and CDR2 SYDVKM. V was shortened by 6 bases and J by 3 bases, with 20 bases between the two germline ends. The CDR3 spans 16 residues. CDR3 sequence (DNA): TGTGCCAGCAGCCTAGGGGCAGCAGGAGAGTACTATGGCTACACCTTC. Its protein product is CASSLGAAGEYYGYTF.

With regard to this clone: Other DNA sequences from this sample encode an identical CDR3 as well. The rearrangement uses TRBV7-9 and TRBJ2-7; D is unresolved. This CDR3 is 12 amino acids long. Germline assignment: CDR1 SEHNR and CDR2 FQNEAQ (reference sequence). V was shortened by 2 bases and J by 3 bases, with 5 bases between the two germline ends. CDR3 loop: CASSLQGYEQYF. The DNA for the CDR3 is TGTGCCAGCAGCTTACAAGGCTACGAGCAGTACTTC.

The chain combines TRBV5-1 with TRBJ2-7, with D possibly TRBD1 on 5 matching bases. The V end lost 0 bases, the J end lost 4 bases, and 11 bases lay between the germline ends. Germline CDR1 and CDR2: SGHRS and YFSETQ. This CDR3 contains 14 residues. CDR3 bases: TGCGCCAGCAGCTTGGAGGGGTTTAGGTACGAGCAGTACTTC. Translating gives CASSLEGFRYEQYF.

This clone was counted between two and nine times. Other nucleotide sequences in the sample specify the same CDR3. CDR3 in DNA: TGTGCCAGCAGTTATGAGGCCACTGAAGCTTTCTTT. This codes for CASSYEATEAFF. The chain employs TRBV6-6 and TRBJ1-1, with D uncertain. Germline CDR1 MNHNY, CDR2 SVGAGI (reference sequence). The CDR3 runs 12 residues. V gave up 3 bases and J gave up 4 bases, with 6 bases separating them.

The V gene is TRBV6-5, the J gene TRBJ2-7; TRBD2 matches at 14 bases. The germline CDR1 and CDR2 sequences are MNHEY and SVGAGI. The ends lost 5 bases at V and 5 bases at J; junction bases unmatched: 5. The CDR3 runs 15 residues. The CDR3 spells CASSTRTSGRNEQYF. CDR3 DNA: TGTGCCAGCAGTACCAGGACTAGCGGGAGGAACGAGCAGTACTTC.

The CDR3 DNA follows: TGTGCCAGCAGTCGCGGACAGGGGACTGGAAACACCATATATTTT. Protein sequence: CASSRGQGTGNTIYF. V usage is TRBV28 and J usage is TRBJ1-3; 9 positions agree with TRBD1. V lost 5 bases and J lost 2; bases outside the gene matches: 4. Germline CDR1 is MDHEN and CDR2 is SYDVKM. The CDR3 totals 15 residues.